This T cell receptor beta chain originates from a study of T-cell memory formation after mild COVID-19. On the study more broadly: TCR clusters were mostly donor specific.

This CDR3 region has 15 residues. The germline V and J ends were trimmed by 5 bases and 1 base, with 13 bases remaining between them. CDR1 and CDR2 from the germline V gene are SGHTA and FQGNSA. Whole-study findings and limits: Balance between CD4 and CD8 was seen in clones contracting day 15 to 85, and a CD4+ lean was seen in later expanders.

This clonotype was seen only a few times. Its specificity is not known. TCRdb re-analysed the 5' RACE reads in MiXCR, keeping a single row per CDR3 protein. This table has fewer than 400,000 distinct CDR3 sequences, roughly 15% appearing once. Sequences were obtained from PBMCs or a T cell subset sorted from them (not recorded which). The sequence came from a man aged 18 to 29 who had mild COVID-19 (a few samples of this study predate the infection). Cell type and time point are not known. This chain connects TRBV7-2 to TRBJ2-3, with D perhaps TRBD2 (5 bases). The CDR3 spells CASSDRTGGTDTQYF. As DNA, the CDR3 is TGTGCCAGCAGCGACCGGACTGGGGGCACAGATACGCAGTATTTT.